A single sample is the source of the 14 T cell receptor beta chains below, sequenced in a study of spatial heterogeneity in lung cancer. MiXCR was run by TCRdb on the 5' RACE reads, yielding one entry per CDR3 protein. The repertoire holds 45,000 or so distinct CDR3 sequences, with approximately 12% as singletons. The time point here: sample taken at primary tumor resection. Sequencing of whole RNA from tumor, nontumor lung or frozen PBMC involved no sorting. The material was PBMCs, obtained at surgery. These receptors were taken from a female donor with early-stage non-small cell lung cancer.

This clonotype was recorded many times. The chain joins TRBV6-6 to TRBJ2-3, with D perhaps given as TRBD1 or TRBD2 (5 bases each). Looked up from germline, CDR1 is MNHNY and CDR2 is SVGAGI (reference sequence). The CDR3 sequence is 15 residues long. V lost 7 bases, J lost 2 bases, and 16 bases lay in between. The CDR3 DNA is TGTGCCAGCACTGGCCGGGACCCAACCACAGATACGCAGTATTTT. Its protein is CASTGRDPTTDTQYF.

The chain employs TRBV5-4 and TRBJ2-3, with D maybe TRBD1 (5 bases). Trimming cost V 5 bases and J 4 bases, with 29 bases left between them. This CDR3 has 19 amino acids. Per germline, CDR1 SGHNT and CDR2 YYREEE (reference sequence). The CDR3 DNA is TGTGCCAGCAGTCTGTTAGATGCAGGGCGTCGCTCGGTGGCAGATACGCAGTATTTT. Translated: CASSLLDAGRRSVADTQYF.

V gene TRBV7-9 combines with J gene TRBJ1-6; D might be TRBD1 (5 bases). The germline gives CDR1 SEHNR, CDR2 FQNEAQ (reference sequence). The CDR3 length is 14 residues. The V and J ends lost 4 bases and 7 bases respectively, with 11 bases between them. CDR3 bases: TGTGCCAGCAGCTCCCAGGGCGAGAATTCACCCCTCCACTTT. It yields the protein CASSSQGENSPLHF.

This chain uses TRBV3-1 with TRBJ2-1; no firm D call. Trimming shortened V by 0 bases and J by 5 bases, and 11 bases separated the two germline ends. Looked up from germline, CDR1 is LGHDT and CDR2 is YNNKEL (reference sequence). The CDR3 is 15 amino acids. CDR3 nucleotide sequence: TGTGCCAGCAGCCAAGAGTCTACCTACCACAATGAGCAGTTCTTC. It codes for CASSQESTYHNEQFF.

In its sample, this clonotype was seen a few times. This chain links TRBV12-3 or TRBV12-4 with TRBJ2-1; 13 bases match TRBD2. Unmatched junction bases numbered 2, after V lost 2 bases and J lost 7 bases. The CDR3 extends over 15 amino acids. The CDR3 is CASSLPGLAGNEQFF. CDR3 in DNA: TGTGCCAGCAGTTTACCGGGACTAGCGGGGAATGAGCAGTTCTTC.

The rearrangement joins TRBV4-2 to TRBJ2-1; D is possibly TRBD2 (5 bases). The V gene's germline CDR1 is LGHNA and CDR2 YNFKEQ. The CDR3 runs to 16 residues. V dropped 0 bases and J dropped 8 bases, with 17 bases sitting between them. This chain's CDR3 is CASSQDSGPAGDEQFF. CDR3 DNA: TGTGCCAGCAGCCAAGATTCAGGACCAGCCGGGGATGAGCAGTTCTTC.

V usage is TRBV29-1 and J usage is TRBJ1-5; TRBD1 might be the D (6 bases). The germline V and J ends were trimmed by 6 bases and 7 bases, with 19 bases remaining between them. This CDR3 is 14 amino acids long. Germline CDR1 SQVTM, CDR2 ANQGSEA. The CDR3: CSVGGMPQGQPQHF. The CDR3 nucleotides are TGCAGCGTGGGGGGCATGCCACAGGGCCAGCCCCAGCATTTT.

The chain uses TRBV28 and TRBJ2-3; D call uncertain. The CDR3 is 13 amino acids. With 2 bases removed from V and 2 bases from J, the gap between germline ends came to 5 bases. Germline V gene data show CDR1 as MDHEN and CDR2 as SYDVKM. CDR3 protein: CASSLPDTDTQYF. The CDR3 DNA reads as TGTGCCAGCAGTTTACCGGACACAGATACGCAGTATTTT.

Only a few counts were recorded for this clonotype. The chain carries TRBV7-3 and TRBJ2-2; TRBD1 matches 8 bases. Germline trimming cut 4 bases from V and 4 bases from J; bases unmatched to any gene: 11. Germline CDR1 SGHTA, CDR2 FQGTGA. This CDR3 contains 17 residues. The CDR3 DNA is TGTGCCAGCAGCTCGGGGCAGGGGGCGCGAGGCACCGGGGAGCTGTTTTTT. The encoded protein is CASSSGQGARGTGELFF.

The CDR3 loop is CASSSSGTTNEKLFF. The CDR3 DNA is TGTGCCAGCAGCTCCTCAGGGACAACTAATGAAAAACTGTTTTTT. This chain uses TRBV11-2 with TRBJ1-4; TRBD1 is a possible D gene (5 bases). V lost 4 bases and J lost 0, with 9 bases in between. Germline CDR1 SGHAT, CDR2 FQNNGV. CDR3 length: 15 amino acids.

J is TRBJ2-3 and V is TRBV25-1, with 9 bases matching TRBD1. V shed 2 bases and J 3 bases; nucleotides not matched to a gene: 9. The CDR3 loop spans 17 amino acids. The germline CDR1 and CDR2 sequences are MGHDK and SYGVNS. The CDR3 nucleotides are TGTGCCAGCAGTGAACCAAGTAGGGACAGGGCGACAGATACGCAGTATTTT. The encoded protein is CASSEPSRDRATDTQYF.

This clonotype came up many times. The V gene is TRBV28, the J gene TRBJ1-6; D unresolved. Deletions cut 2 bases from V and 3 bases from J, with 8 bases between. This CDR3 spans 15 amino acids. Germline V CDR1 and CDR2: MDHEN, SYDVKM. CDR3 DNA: TGTGCCAGCAGTTTAGGTAGCCTCTATAATTCACCCCTCCACTTT. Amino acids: CASSLGSLYNSPLHF.

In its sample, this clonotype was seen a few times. CDR3 DNA: TGTGCCAGCAGCTTCACGACGGGGGCGAATGAGCAGTTCTTC. Protein sequence: CASSFTTGANEQFF. This chain connects TRBV7-2 to TRBJ2-1; D might be TRBD1 or TRBD2, each matching 6 bases. Germline loops: CDR1 SGHTA, CDR2 FQGNSA. The CDR3 extends over 14 amino acids. The V and J ends lost 3 bases and 7 bases respectively, with 13 bases between them.

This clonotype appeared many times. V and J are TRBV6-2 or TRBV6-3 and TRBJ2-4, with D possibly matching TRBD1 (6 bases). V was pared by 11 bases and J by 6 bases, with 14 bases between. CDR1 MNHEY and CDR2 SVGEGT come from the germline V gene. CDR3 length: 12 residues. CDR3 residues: CASCRDINIQYF. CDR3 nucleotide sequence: TGTGCCTCCTGCCGGGACATAAACATTCAGTACTTC.